Each of the 2 T cell receptor beta chains below was sequenced from the same sample in a study of CD8+ T cells in alopecia areata. As part of sample collection, lesional scalp punch biopsies and peripheral blood were taken from alopecia areata patients. cDNA prepared by RNA extraction and subsequent reverse transcription served as the template for sequencing. Sequencing used immunoSEQ multiplex PCR; TCRdb keeps in-frame clones, though not all of them. The table includes more than 11,000 clones, 50% to 70% detected once. The specimen comprised skin, sampled at week 0. These receptors came from a human donor with alopecia areata.

This clone qualifies as medium-sized (0.01 to 0.1%). The chain joins TRBV7-2 to TRBJ2-7, with 7 bases lining up with TRBD2. The CDR3 loop spans 15 amino acids. The V and J ends lost 0 bases and 9 bases, in that order; junction bases with no gene match: 11. From germline, CDR1 is SGHTA and CDR2 FQGNSA. CDR3 DNA sequence: TGTGCCAGCAGCTTAGCGACGGGGGGAGACCTGGGGCAGTACTTC. As protein: CASSLATGGDLGQYF.

The V gene is TRBV7-8, the J gene TRBJ2-5; TRBD2 matches 8 bases. The J segment lost 5 bases and the V segment lost 4 bases, leaving 12 bases of the junction unmatched. This CDR3 region has 16 residues. Germline-derived CDR1 and CDR2 are SGHVS and FQNEAQ. As DNA, the CDR3 is TGTGCCAGCAGCTCCTCACAACTACTAGCGGCCGAGACCCAGTACTTC. It encodes CASSSSQLLAAETQYF.